This passage covers 3 T cell receptor beta chains from one sample sequenced in a study of T cells in tuberculosis. Here immunoSEQ multiplex PCR was the method, and the copy in TCRdb shows in-frame clones only, minus some. This table holds 47,000 or so clones, 90% to 95% found once. Time point here: new active TB diagnosis, blood taken before or within 7 days of starting treatment. Sequenced material: PBMCs, taken at tuberculosis diagnosis. These receptors were obtained from an adult with tuberculosis.

The chain joins TRBV19 to TRBJ1-5, with TRBD1 identical over 7 bases. CDR3 length: 15 residues. Losses at the gene ends were 1 base for V and 2 bases for J; bases not matched to a gene: 2. Germline CDR1 LNHDA, CDR2 SQIVND (reference sequence). CDR3: CASSIGDSRNQPQHF. The CDR3 DNA reads TGTGCCAGTAGTATAGGGGACAGCCGCAATCAGCCCCAGCATTTT.

This chain joins TRBV5-1 and TRBJ2-7; 10 bases match TRBD2. Germline-derived CDR1 and CDR2 are SGHRS and YFSETQ. V shed 1 base and J 5 bases; nucleotides not matched to a gene: 15. The CDR3 runs to 18 residues. The CDR3 loop reads CASSLRVGAGGPTHEQYF. The CDR3 coding sequence is TGCGCCAGCAGCTTGAGGGTGGGAGCGGGAGGGCCAACGCACGAGCAGTACTTC.

This clone is judged medium-sized. This chain connects TRBV7-9 to TRBJ1-1; maybe TRBD1 (5 bases). The ends were cut back, 5 bases at V and 2 bases at J, with 15 bases in the middle. The CDR3 runs 15 residues. Germline values: CDR1 SEHNR, CDR2 FQNEAQ (reference sequence). The CDR3 sequence: CASSPGVGTNTEAFF. CDR3 in DNA: TGTGCCAGCAGCCCGGGGGTAGGGACCAACACTGAAGCTTTCTTT.